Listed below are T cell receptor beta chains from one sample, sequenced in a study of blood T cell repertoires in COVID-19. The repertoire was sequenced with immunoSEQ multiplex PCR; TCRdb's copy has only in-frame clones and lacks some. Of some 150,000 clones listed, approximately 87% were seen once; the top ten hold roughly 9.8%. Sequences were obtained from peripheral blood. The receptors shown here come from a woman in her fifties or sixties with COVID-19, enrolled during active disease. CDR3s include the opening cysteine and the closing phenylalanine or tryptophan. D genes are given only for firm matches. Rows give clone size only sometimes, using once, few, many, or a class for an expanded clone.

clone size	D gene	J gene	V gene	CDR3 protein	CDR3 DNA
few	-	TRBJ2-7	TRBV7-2	CASSEGLYEQYF	TGTGCCAGCAGCGAGGGACTTTACGAGCAGTACTTC
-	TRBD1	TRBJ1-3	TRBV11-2	CASSSQGASGNTIYF	TGTGCCAGCAGCTCACAGGGGGCATCTGGAAACACCATATATTTT
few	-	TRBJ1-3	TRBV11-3	CASSLGANSGNTIYF	TGTGCCAGCAGCTTAGGGGCAAACTCTGGAAACACCATATATTTT
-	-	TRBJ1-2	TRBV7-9	CASSLESSTYGYTF	TGTGCCAGCAGCTTAGAAAGCTCGACTTATGGCTACACCTTC
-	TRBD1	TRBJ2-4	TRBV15	CATSRDLPTGEIKNIQYF	TGTGCCACCAGCAGGGATCTTCCGACAGGGGAGATAAAAAACATTCAGTACTTC
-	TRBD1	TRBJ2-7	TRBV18	CASSPGTGGSEQYF	TGTGCCAGCTCCCCGGGGACAGGGGGCTCCGAGCAGTACTTC
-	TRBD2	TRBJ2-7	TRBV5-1	CASSLVVAGGTYEQYF	TGCGCCAGCAGCTTGGTAGTAGCGGGAGGAACCTACGAGCAGTACTTC
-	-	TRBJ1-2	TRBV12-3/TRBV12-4	CASSLGQYGYTF	TGTGCCAGCAGTTTAGGACAGTATGGCTACACCTTC
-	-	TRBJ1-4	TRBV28	CASSSRDTRWTNEKLFF	TGTGCCAGCAGTTCTCGGGACACACGGTGGACTAATGAAAAACTGTTTTTT
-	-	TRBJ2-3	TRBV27	CASSLSEPTDTQYF	TGTGCCAGCAGTTTAAGTGAGCCCACAGATACGCAGTATTTT
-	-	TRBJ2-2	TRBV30	CAWSGGYTGELFF	TGTGCCTGGAGCGGGGGTTACACCGGGGAGCTGTTTTTT
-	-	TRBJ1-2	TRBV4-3	CASSPRFSQGGLDYTF	TGCGCCAGCAGCCCTCGCTTCTCACAGGGCGGACTTGACTACACCTTC
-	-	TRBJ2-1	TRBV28	CASSEHGTPRSFF	TGTGCCAGCAGTGAGCACGGGACTCCGAGATCGTTCTTC
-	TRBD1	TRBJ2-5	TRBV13	CASSFLGQGGETQYF	TGTGCCAGCAGCTTTCTGGGACAGGGGGGTGAGACCCAGTACTTC
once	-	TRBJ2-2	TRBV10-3	CAIASGDTGELFF	TGTGCCATCGCCTCAGGGGACACCGGGGAGCTGTTTTTT
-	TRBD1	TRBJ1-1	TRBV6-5	CASTETGQTEAFF	TGTGCCAGCACCGAGACAGGGCAGACTGAAGCTTTCTTT
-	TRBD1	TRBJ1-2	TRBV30	CAWAYSGGGGLYGYTF	TGTGCCTGGGCTTACTCAGGGGGCGGTGGGCTCTATGGCTACACCTTC
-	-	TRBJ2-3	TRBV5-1	CASSASTTDTQYF	TGCGCCAGCAGCGCCTCTACTACAGATACGCAGTATTTT
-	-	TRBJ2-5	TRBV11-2	CASSRGETQYF	TGTGCCAGCAGCCGAGGCGAGACCCAGTACTTC
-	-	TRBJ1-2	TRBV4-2	CASSQDVRGGNGYTF	TGTGCCAGCAGCCAAGATGTTAGGGGTGGGAATGGCTACACCTTC
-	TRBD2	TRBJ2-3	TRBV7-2	CASSWTSGSFPDTQYF	TGTGCCAGCAGCTGGACTAGCGGGAGTTTCCCAGATACGCAGTATTTT
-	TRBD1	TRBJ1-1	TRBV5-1	CASSLYTGVNTEAFF	TGCGCCAGCAGCTTGTATACAGGGGTGAACACTGAAGCTTTCTTT
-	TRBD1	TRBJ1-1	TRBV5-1	CASSLGDRVGYEAFF	TGCGCCAGCAGCTTGGGAGACAGGGTGGGGTATGAAGCTTTCTTT
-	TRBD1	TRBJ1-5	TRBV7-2	CASSLTGGQPQHF	TGTGCCAGCAGCTTAACAGGGGGACAGCCCCAGCATTTT
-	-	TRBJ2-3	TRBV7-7	CASSPDVGREDTQYF	TGTGCTAGCAGCCCCGACGTGGGGCGGGAAGATACGCAGTATTTT
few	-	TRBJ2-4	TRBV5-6	CASSFRGSLAKNIQYF	TGTGCCAGCAGCTTTCGGGGTTCTTTGGCCAAAAACATTCAGTACTTC
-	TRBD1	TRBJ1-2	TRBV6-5	CASSRGQGAYYGYTF	TGTGCCAGCAGTCGAGGACAGGGGGCGTACTATGGCTACACCTTC
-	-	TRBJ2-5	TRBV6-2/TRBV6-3	CASSYSTSGRETQYF	TGTGCCAGCAGTTACTCGACCAGCGGCCGAGAGACCCAGTACTTC
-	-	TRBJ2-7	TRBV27	CASSFTGPPYEQYF	TGTGCCAGCAGTTTCACAGGACCGCCGTACGAGCAGTACTTC
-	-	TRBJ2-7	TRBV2	CASRRPGEYEQYF	TGTGCCAGCAGGCGGCCGGGGGAATACGAGCAGTACTTC
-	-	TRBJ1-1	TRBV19	CASSHRTMNTEAFF	TGTGCCAGTAGCCACAGGACCATGAACACTGAAGCTTTCTTT
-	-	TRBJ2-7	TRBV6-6	CASSYQSSYEQYF	TGTGCCAGCAGTTACCAATCCTCCTACGAGCAGTACTTC
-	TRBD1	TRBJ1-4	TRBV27	CASTGQGQSEKLFF	TGTGCCAGCACCGGACAGGGGCAGAGTGAAAAACTGTTTTTT
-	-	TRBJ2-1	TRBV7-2	CASSLSVGVRGEQFF	TGTGCCAGCAGCTTATCGGTAGGTGTTAGGGGTGAGCAGTTCTTC
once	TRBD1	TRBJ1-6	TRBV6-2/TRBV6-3	CASSYGDRVNDSPLHF	TGTGCCAGCAGTTACGGGGACAGGGTAAACGATTCACCCCTCCACTTT
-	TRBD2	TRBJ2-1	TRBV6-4	CASSVSGSSYNEQFF	TGTGCCAGCAGTGTGAGCGGGAGTTCCTACAATGAGCAGTTCTTC
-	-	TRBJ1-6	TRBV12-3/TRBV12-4	CASTPGNSPLHF	TGTGCCAGCACCCCGGGGAATTCACCCCTCCACTTT
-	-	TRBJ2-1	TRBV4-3	CASGRKRRSEQFF	TGCGCCAGCGGCCGAAAAAGAAGGAGCGAGCAGTTCTTC
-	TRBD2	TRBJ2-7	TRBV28	CASKGGSGIMPYEQYF	TGTGCCAGCAAAGGGGGTAGCGGGATTATGCCCTACGAGCAGTACTTC
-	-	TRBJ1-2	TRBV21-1	CASSPPNGYTF	TGTGCCAGCAGCCCCCCCAATGGCTACACCTTC
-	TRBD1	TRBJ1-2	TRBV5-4	CASTSTGGLGGYTF	TGTGCCAGCACCTCGACAGGGGGTCTCGGTGGCTACACCTTC
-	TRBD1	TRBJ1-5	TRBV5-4	CASSNGQGGNQPQHF	TGTGCCAGCAGCAACGGACAGGGTGGCAATCAGCCCCAGCATTTT
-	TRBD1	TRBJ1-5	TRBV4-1	CASSHEGQGRNQPQHF	TGCGCCAGCAGCCATGAAGGACAGGGCCGAAATCAGCCCCAGCATTTT
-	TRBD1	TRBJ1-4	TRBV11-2	CASSFFTGAVNSNEKLFF	TGTGCCAGCAGCTTCTTCACAGGGGCAGTTAACAGTAATGAAAAACTGTTTTTT
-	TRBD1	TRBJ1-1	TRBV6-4	CASSASGQPNTEAFF	TGTGCCAGCAGTGCCTCGGGACAGCCGAACACTGAAGCTTTCTTT
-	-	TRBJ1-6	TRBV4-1	CASVSGRGKSPLHF	TGCGCCAGCGTATCGGGGAGGGGCAAATCACCCCTCCACTTT
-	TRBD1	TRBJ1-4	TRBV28	CASSYAGGTYEKLFF	TGTGCCAGCAGCTATGCAGGGGGAACGTATGAAAAACTGTTTTTT
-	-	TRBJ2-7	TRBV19	CASIQGYEQYF	TGTGCCAGCATACAGGGCTACGAGCAGTACTTC
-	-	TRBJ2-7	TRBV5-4	CASSLIHSSYEQYF	TGTGCCAGCAGCCTGATACACAGCTCCTACGAGCAGTACTTC
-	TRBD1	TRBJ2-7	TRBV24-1	CATSDSDRVPYEQYF	TGTGCCACCAGTGATTCCGACAGGGTCCCCTACGAGCAGTACTTC
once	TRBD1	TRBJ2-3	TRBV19	CASQDRATSTDTQYF	TGTGCCAGTCAGGACAGGGCCACTAGCACAGATACGCAGTATTTT
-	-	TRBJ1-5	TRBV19	CASSTMSGYVNQPQHF	TGTGCCAGTAGTACGATGTCAGGGTATGTCAATCAGCCCCAGCATTTT
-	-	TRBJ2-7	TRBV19	CASRKSALAYEQYF	TGTGCCAGCCGAAAGAGCGCTTTGGCTTACGAGCAGTACTTC
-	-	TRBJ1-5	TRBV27	CASSLGAWQPQHF	TGTGCCAGCAGTTTAGGGGCGTGGCAGCCCCAGCATTTT
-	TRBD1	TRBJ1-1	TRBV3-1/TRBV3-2	CASSPVGGWGEAFF	TGTGCCAGCAGCCCAGTAGGGGGCTGGGGTGAAGCTTTCTTT
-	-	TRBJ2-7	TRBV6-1	CASSEFNEQYF	TGTGCCAGCAGTGAATTCAATGAGCAGTACTTC
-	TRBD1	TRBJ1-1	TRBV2	CASSEETGGNTEAFF	TGTGCCAGCAGTGAAGAGACAGGGGGGAACACTGAAGCTTTCTTT
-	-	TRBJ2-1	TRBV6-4	CASSDSMAGSYNEQFF	TGTGCCAGCAGTGACTCAATGGCGGGGAGCTACAATGAGCAGTTCTTC
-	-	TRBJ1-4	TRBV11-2	CASRPDSREKLFF	TGTGCCAGCAGACCCGACAGTCGAGAAAAACTGTTTTTT
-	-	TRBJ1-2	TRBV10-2	CASSEGGDYGYTF	TGCGCCAGCAGTGAGGGAGGGGACTATGGCTACACCTTC